This T cell receptor (beta chain) was identified during a study of blood T cell repertoires in COVID-19. Study background: COVID-19 samples collected from the United States, Italy and Spain covered acute and convalescent phases. T cells, B-cell-depleted T cells, or PBMCs provided the cDNA or gDNA that served as material.

This clone was recorded a few times. Here immunoSEQ multiplex PCR was the method, and the copy in TCRdb shows in-frame clones only, minus some. The sample lists some 85,000 clones; about 83% were seen once. The V and J ends lost 6 bases and 5 bases respectively, with 13 bases between them. The CDR3 runs 13 residues. From germline, CDR1 is MNHEY and CDR2 SVGAGI. Seattle cases were enrolled at active infection and followed longitudinally. Sequencing used peripheral blood. The gene calls are TRBV6-5 and TRBJ1-1; a possible D gene is TRBD1 (6 bases). This TCR was recovered from an older man with COVID-19, enrolled during active disease. The CDR3 loop is CASSPRTATEAFF. The CDR3 nucleotides are TGTGCCAGCAGCCCCCGGACAGCAACTGAAGCTTTCTTT.